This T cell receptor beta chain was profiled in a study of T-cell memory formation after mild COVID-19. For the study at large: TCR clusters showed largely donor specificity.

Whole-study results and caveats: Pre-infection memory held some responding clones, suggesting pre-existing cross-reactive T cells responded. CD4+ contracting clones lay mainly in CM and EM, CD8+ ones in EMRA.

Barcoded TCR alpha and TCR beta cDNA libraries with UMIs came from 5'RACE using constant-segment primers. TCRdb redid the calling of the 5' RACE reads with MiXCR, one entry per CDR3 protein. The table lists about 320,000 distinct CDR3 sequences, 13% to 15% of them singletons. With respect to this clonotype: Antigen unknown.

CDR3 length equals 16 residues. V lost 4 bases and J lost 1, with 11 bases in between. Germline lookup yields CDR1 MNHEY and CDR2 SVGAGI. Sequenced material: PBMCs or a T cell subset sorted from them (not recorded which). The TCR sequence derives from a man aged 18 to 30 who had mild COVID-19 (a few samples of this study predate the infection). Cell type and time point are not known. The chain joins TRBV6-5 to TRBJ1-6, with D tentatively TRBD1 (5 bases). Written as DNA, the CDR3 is TGTGCCAGCAGTTCCAGCGAGGGGTCCTATAATTCACCCCTCCACTTT. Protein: CASSSSEGSYNSPLHF.